The clone carrying this TCR beta chain was recorded once. Its matching antigen is unknown. Clones were read by immunoSEQ multiplex PCR, and TCRdb kept only the in-frame ones, dropping some. Of fewer than 120,000 clones in the sample, just under 95% were seen once. Trimming cost V 2 bases and J 2 bases, with 5 bases left between them. The germline gives CDR1 SGHTS, CDR2 YDEGEE. CDR3 length equals 12 residues. This specimen belongs to a study of siplizumab effects on memory and regulatory T cells. Study results and limitations: For mappable alloreactive CD4+ clones, the mean Treg-derived fraction was around 74% with siplizumab and roughly 25% in controls.

The sample comprised CD4+ T cells sorted from blood. The sequence came from a human donor in good health. The chain uses TRBV5-8 and TRBJ2-7, with D possibly matching TRBD2 (5 bases). The chain's CDR3 is CASSFGAYEQYF. CDR3 sequence (DNA): TGTGCCAGCAGCTTCGGGGCCTACGAGCAGTACTTC.